This T cell receptor (beta chain) was observed in a study of control samples from healthy donors and cancer patients. J was trimmed by 3 bases and V by 1 base; bases with no gene match: 3. The CDR3 has 16 amino acids. Germline V gene data show CDR1 as KGHDR and CDR2 as SFDVKD. Method: immunoSEQ multiplex PCR; TCRdb's copy keeps in-frame clones and lacks some. Of approximately 120,000 clones listed, roughly 84% are singletons. The specimen was blood. The rearrangement links TRBV24-1 to TRBJ2-3; 10 nucleotides match TRBD2. This TCR was sampled from a man aged 35 to 55 in good health. The CDR3 coding sequence is TGTGCCACCAGTGATTTAGCGGGGGGGCTAACAGATACGCAGTATTTT. Translating gives CATSDLAGGLTDTQYF.